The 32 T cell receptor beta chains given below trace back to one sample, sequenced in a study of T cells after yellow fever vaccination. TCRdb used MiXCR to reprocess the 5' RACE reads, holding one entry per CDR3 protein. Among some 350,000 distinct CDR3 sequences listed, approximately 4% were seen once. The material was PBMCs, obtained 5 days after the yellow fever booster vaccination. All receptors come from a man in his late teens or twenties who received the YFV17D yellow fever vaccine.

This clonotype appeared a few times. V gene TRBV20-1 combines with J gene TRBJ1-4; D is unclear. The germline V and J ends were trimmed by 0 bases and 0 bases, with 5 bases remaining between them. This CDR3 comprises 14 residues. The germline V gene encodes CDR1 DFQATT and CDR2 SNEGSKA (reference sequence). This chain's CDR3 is CSAREITTNEKLFF. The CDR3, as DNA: TGCAGTGCTAGAGAAATTACAACTAATGAAAAACTGTTTTTT.

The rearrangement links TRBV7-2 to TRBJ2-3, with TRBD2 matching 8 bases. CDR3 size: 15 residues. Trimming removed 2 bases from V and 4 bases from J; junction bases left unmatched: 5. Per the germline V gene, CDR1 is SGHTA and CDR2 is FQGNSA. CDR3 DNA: TGTGCCAGCAGCTTATTACGGGGGGGCGCAGATACGCAGTATTTT. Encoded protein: CASSLLRGGADTQYF.

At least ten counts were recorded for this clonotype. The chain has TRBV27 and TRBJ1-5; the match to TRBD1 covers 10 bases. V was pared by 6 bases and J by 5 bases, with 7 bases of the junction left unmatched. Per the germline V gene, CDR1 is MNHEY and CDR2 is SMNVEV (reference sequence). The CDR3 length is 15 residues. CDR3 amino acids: CASSHLGTGDQPQHF. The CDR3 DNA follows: TGTGCCAGCAGCCACCTCGGGACAGGGGATCAGCCCCAGCATTTT.

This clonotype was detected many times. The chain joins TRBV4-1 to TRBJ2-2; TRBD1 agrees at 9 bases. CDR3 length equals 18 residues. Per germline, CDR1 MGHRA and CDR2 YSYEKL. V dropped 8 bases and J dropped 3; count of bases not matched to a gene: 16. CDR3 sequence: CASGESGTGYSYTGELFF. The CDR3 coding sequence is TGCGCCAGCGGAGAATCCGGGACAGGGTATTCGTACACCGGGGAGCTGTTTTTT.

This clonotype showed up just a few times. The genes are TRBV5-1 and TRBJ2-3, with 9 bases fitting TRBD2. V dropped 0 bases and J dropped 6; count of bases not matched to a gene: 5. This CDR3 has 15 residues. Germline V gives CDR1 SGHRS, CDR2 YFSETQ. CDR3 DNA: TGCGCCAGCAGCTTGGGCGGGGGGGCCCAGGATACGCAGTATTTT. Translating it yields CASSLGGGAQDTQYF.

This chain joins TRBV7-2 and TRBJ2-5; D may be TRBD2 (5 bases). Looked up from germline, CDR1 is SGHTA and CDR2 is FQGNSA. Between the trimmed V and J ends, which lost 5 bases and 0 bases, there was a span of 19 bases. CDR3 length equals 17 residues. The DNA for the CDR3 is TGTGCCAGCAGCGCCATCCCCCTAGCCGGGAACCAAGAGACCCAGTACTTC. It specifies CASSAIPLAGNQETQYF.

The CDR3 protein is CASSAFYSADTQYF. The DNA of the CDR3 is TGTGCCAGCAGCGCTTTTTATAGCGCAGATACGCAGTATTTT. This chain joins TRBV7-2 and TRBJ2-3, with D perhaps TRBD2 (5 bases). This CDR3 region has 14 residues. V lost 5 bases to trimming and J lost 4 bases, with 13 bases between them. CDR1 and CDR2 (germline): SGHTA, FQGNSA.

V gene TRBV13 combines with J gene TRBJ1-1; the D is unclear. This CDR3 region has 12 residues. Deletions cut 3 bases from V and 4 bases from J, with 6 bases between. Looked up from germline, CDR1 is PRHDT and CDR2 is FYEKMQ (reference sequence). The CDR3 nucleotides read TGTGCCAGCAGCTTCTCGATCACTGAAGCTTTCTTT. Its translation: CASSFSITEAFF.

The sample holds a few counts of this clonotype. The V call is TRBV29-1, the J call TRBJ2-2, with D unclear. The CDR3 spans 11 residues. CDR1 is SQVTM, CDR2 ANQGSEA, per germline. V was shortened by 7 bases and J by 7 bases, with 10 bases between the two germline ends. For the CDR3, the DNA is TGCAGCGGTATTCTAGGCGGGGAGCTGTTTTTT. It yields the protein CSGILGGELFF.

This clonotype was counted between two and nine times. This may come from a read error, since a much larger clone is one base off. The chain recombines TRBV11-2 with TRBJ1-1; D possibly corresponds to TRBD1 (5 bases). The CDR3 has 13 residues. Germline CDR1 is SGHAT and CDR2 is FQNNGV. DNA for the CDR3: TGTGCCAGCAGCTTTAGCAGGGCCGCTGAAGCTTTATTT. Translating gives CASSFSRAAEALF.

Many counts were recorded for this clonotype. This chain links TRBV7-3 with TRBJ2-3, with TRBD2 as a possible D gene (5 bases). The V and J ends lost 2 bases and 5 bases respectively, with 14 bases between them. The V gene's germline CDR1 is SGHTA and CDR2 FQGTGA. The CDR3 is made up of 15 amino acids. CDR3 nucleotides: TGTGCCAGCAGCTTAGAACGGAGAGGGAGAGATACGCAGTATTTT. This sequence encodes CASSLERRGRDTQYF.

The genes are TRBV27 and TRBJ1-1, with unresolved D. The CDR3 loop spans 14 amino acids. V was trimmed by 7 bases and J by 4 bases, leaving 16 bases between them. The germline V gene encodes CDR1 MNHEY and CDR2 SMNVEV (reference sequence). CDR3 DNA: TGTGCCAGCAACCCGACAAGGTCGGGCACTGAAGCTTTCTTT. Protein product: CASNPTRSGTEAFF.

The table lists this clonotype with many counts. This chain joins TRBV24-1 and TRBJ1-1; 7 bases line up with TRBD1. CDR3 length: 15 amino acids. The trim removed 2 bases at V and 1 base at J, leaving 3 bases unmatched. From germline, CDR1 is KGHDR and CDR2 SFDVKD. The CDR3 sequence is CATSDSPGGNTEAFF. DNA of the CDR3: TGTGCCACCAGTGATTCCCCAGGGGGGAACACTGAAGCTTTCTTT.

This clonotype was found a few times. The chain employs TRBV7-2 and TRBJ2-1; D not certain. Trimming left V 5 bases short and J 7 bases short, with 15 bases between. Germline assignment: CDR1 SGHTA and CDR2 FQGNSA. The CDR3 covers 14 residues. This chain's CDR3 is CASSLGSGMNEQFF. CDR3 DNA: TGTGCCAGCAGCCTAGGTTCCGGCATGAATGAGCAGTTCTTC.

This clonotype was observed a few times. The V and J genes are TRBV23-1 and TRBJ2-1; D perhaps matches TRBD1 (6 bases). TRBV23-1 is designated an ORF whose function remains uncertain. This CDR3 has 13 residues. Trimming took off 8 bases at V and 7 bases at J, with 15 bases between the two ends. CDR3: CASRVRGMNEQFF. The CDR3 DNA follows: TGCGCCAGCCGGGTCAGGGGAATGAATGAGCAGTTCTTC.

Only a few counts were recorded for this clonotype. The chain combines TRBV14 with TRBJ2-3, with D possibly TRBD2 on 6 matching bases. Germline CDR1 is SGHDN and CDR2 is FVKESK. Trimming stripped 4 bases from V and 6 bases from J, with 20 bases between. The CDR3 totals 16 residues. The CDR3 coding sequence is TGTGCCAGCAGCCGCCTAGGGACTCCCCGGTTGGATACGCAGTATTTT. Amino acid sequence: CASSRLGTPRLDTQYF.

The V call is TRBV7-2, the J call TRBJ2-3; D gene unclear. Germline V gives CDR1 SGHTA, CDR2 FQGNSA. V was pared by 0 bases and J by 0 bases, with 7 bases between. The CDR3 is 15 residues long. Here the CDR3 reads CASSLAVSSTDTQYF. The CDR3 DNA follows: TGTGCCAGCAGCTTAGCAGTCTCTAGCACAGATACGCAGTATTTT.

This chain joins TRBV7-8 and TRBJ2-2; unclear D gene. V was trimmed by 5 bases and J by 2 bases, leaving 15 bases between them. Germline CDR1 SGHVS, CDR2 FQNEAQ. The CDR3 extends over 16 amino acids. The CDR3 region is CASSAIRGVNTGELFF. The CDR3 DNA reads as TGTGCCAGCAGCGCCATCCGTGGGGTTAACACCGGGGAGCTGTTTTTT.

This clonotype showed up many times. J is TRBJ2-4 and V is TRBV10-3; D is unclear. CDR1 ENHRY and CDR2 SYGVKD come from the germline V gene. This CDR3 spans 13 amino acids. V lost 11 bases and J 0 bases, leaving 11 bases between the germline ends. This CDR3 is CAAPLGAKNIQYF. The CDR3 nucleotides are TGTGCCGCCCCATTGGGAGCCAAAAACATTCAGTACTTC.

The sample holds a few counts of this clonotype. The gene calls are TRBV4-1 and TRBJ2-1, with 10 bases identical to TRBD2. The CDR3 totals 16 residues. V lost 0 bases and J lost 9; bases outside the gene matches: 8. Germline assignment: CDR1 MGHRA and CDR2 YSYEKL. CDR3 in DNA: TGCGCCAGCAGCCAAGATCGTAGCGGGGGGTCGGTTGAGCAGTTCTTC. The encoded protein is CASSQDRSGGSVEQFF.

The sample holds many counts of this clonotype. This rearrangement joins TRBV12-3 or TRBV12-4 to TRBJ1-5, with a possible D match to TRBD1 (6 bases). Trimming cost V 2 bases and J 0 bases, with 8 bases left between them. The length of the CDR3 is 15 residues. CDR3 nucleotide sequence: TGTGCCAGCAGTTTATACAGGGATAGCAATCAGCCCCAGCATTTT. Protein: CASSLYRDSNQPQHF.

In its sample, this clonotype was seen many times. Written as DNA, the CDR3 is TGTGCCACCAGCAGAGTGAGGGCTGGGAATGAGCAGTTCTTC. Amino acids: CATSRVRAGNEQFF. The gene calls are TRBV15 and TRBJ2-1; a possible D gene is TRBD2 (5 bases). This CDR3 region has 14 residues. V was trimmed by 1 base and J by 7 bases, leaving 11 bases between them. CDR1 and CDR2 (germline): LNHNV, YYDKDF (reference sequence). Combining the CDR3 with reference TRBV15 and TRBJ2-1 gives the whole variable domain DAMVIQNPRYQVTQFGKPVTLSCSQTLNHNVMYWYQQKSSQAPKLLFHYYDKDFNNEADTPDNFQSRRPNTSFCFLDIRSPGLGDTAMYLCATSRVRAGNEQFFGPGTRLTVL.

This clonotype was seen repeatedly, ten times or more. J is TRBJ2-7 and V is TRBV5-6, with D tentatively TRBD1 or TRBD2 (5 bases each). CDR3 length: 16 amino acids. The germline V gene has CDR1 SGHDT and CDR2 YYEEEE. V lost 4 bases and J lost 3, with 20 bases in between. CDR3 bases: TGTGCCAGCAGCCTAGCTCCTGGGACCGCTTACTACGAGCAGTACGTC. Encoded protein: CASSLAPGTAYYEQYV.

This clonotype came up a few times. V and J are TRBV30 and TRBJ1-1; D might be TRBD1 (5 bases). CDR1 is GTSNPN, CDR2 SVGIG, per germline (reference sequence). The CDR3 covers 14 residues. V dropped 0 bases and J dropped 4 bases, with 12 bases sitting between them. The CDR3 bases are TGTGCCTGGAGTGTCGGGGGGAGCGGCACTGAAGCTTTCTTT. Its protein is CAWSVGGSGTEAFF. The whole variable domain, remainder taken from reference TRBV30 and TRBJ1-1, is SQTIHQWPATLVQPVGSPLSLECTVEGTSNPNLYWYRQAAGRGLQLLFYSVGIGQISSEVPQNLSASRPQDRQFILSSKKLLLSDSGFYLCAWSVGGSGTEAFFGQGTRLTVV.

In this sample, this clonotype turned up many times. The DNA for the CDR3 is TGTGCCAGCAGTTACGAAATGGTCTTCTATGGCTACACCTTC. It encodes CASSYEMVFYGYTF. The chain combines TRBV2 with TRBJ1-2; D not certain. CDR3 length: 14 amino acids. Germline CDR1 is SNHLY and CDR2 is FYNNEI. The V end lost 5 bases, the J end lost 4 bases, and 14 bases lay between the germline ends. The complete variable domain, with remaining parts taken from reference TRBV2 and TRBJ1-2, reads EPEVTQTPSHQVTQMGQEVILRCVPISNHLYFYWYRQILGQKVEFLVSFYNNEISEKSEIFDDQFSVERPDGSNFTLKIRSTKLEDSAMYFCASSYEMVFYGYTFGSGTRLTVV.

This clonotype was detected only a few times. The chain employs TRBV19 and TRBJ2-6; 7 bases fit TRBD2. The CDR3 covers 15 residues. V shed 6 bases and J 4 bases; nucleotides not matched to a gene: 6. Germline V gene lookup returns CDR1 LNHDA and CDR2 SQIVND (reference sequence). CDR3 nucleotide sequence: TGTGCCAGTAGCTGGGGAGGGGCCGGGGCCAACGTCCTGACTTTC. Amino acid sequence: CASSWGGAGANVLTF.

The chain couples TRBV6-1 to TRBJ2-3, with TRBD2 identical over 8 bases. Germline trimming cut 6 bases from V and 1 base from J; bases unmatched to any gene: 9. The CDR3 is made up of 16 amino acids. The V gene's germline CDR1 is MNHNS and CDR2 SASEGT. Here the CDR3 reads CASSASGGYGTDTQYF. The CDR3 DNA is TGTGCCAGCAGCGCTTCGGGGGGGTATGGCACAGATACGCAGTATTTT.

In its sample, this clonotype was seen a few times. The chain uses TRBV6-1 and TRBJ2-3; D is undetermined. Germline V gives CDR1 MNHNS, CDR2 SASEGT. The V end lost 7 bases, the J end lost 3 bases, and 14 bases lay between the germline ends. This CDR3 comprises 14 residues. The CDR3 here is CASKTNWETDTQYF. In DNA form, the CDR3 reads TGTGCCAGCAAAACCAACTGGGAAACAGATACGCAGTATTTT.

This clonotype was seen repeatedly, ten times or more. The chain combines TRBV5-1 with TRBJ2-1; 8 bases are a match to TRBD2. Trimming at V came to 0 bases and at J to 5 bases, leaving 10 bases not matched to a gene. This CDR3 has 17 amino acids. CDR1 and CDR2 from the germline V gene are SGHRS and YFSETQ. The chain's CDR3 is CASSLVGGGLTDNEQFF. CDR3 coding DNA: TGCGCCAGCAGCTTGGTAGGCGGGGGGCTTACCGACAATGAGCAGTTCTTC. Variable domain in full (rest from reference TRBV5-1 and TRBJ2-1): KAGVTQTPRYLIKTRGQQVTLSCSPISGHRSVSWYQQTPGQGLQFLFEYFSETQRNKGNFPGRFSGRQFSNSRSEMNVSTLELGDSALYLCASSLVGGGLTDNEQFFGPGTRLTVL.

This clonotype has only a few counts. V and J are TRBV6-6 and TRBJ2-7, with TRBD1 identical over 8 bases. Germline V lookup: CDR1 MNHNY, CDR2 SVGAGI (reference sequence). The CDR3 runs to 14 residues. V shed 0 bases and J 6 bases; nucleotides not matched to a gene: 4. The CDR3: CASSYSVDRAEQYV. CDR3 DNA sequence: TGTGCCAGCAGTTACTCCGTGGACAGGGCCGAGCAGTACGTC.

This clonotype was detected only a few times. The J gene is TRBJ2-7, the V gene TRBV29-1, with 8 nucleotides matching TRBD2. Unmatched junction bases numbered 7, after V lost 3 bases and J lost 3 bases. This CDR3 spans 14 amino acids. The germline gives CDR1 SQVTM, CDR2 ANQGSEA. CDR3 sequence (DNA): TGCAGCGTTGAGGCCCGGGGGGGGGGCTACGAGCAGTACTTC. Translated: CSVEARGGGYEQYF.

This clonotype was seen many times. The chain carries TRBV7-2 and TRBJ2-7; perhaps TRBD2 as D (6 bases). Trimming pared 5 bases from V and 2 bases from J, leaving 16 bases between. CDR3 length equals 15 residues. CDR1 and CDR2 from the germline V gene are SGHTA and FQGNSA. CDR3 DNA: TGTGCCAGCAGCCTCTTGGCGGGGAACGCCTACGAGCAGTACTTC. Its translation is CASSLLAGNAYEQYF.